Each of the 30 T cell receptor beta chains below was sequenced from the same sample in a study of cytomegalovirus exposure and HLA in healthy donors. PCR amplification relied on 60 Vbeta primers (plus 13 Jbeta primers). Here immunoSEQ multiplex PCR was the method, and the copy in TCRdb shows in-frame clones only, minus some. The sample lists around 110,000 clones, 80% to 85% occurring once. Material for sequencing was PBMCs. The receptors here all came from a woman in her thirties in good health and CMV-seronegative.

V and J are TRBV5-6 and TRBJ2-7; 9 nucleotides agree with TRBD2. With 6 bases clipped from V and 4 bases from J, the junction kept 14 bases outside the gene matches. The CDR3 runs 16 residues. The germline V gene encodes CDR1 SGHDT and CDR2 YYEEEE. The CDR3 DNA follows: TGTGCCAGCACCCTTTTGAGTAGCGGGAGCCCATACGAGCAGTACTTC. Translating gives CASTLLSSGSPYEQYF.

The J gene is TRBJ2-5, the V gene TRBV4-1; 8 positions match TRBD1. The last part of the DNA fits TRBJ2-7 better; the J call may be wrong. The CDR3 loop spans 14 amino acids. CDR1 and CDR2 from the germline V gene are MGHRA and YSYEKL. CDR3 DNA sequence: TGCGCCAGCAGCCAAAGACAGGGGAACTACGAGCAGTACTTC. Translation: CASSQRQGNYEQYF.

This clone was seen a few times. The chain uses TRBV15 and TRBJ2-6, with D unclear. The CDR3 spans 14 residues. Between the trimmed V and J ends, which lost 2 bases and 1 base, there was a span of 3 bases. CDR1 is LNHNV and CDR2 is YYDKDF in the germline V gene (reference sequence). CDR3 in amino acids: CATSRRSGANVLTF. The DNA for the CDR3 is TGTGCCACCAGCAGACGGTCTGGGGCCAACGTCCTGACTTTC.

This chain links TRBV27 with TRBJ2-2; 8 bases match TRBD1. In germline, CDR1 is MNHEY, CDR2 SMNVEV (reference sequence). The CDR3 spans 14 residues. V was clipped by 5 bases and J by 5 bases; unmatched bases: 4. CDR3 sequence reads: CASSLWTGTGELFF. The CDR3 DNA sequence: TGTGCCAGCAGTCTCTGGACAGGGACCGGGGAGCTGTTTTTT.

This clone was detected once. The chain joins TRBV11-3 to TRBJ1-5; D may be TRBD1 (5 bases). The germline V gene has CDR1 SGHNT and CDR2 YENEEA. V lost 2 bases to trimming and J lost 3 bases, with 11 bases between them. The CDR3 covers 15 residues. In DNA form, the CDR3 reads TGTGCCAGCAGCTTAAGTTCAGGACACAATCAGCCCCAGCATTTT. It specifies CASSLSSGHNQPQHF.

The chain links TRBV11-2 to TRBJ2-7, with 10 bases aligning to TRBD2. Germline-derived CDR1 and CDR2 are SGHAT and FQNNGV. The CDR3 is 14 amino acids. Trimming removed 4 bases from V and 2 bases from J; junction bases left unmatched: 2. This chain's CDR3 is CASSSGLAAYEQYF. In DNA, the CDR3 is TGTGCCAGCAGCTCCGGACTAGCGGCCTACGAGCAGTACTTC.

The chain recombines TRBV28 with TRBJ2-7; D unresolved. From germline, CDR1 is MDHEN and CDR2 SYDVKM. The CDR3 covers 11 residues. Trimming left V 4 bases short and J 7 bases short, with 8 bases between. As DNA, the CDR3 is TGTGCCAGCAGTTCCCCCCGGGAGCAGTACTTC. Encoded protein: CASSSPREQYF.

The rearrangement uses TRBV9 and TRBJ1-5, with D maybe TRBD1 (6 bases). V shed 0 bases and J shed 1 base, with 8 bases lying between them. CDR3 length: 15 amino acids. Germline V gene data show CDR1 as SGDLS and CDR2 as YYNGEE. In DNA, the CDR3 is TGTGCCAGCAGCGTAGGGGGGCTCAGCAATCAGCCCCAGCATTTT. Translation gives CASSVGGLSNQPQHF.

The chain is built from TRBV6-5 and TRBJ1-1; the match to TRBD1 covers 7 bases. This CDR3 has 14 residues. Germline CDR1 reads MNHEY; CDR2 reads SVGAGI. Trimming removed 7 bases from V and 0 bases from J; junction bases left unmatched: 5. This CDR3 is CASIPGQMNTEAFF. CDR3 coding DNA: TGTGCCAGCATCCCGGGACAGATGAACACTGAAGCTTTCTTT.

The CDR3 nucleotides read TGCGCCAGCACGACCGGGACAGGGAGTGAAGCTTTCTTT. It specifies CASTTGTGSEAFF. This sequence joins TRBV10-1 and TRBJ1-1, with 9 nucleotides matching TRBD1. V shed 7 bases and J 7 bases; nucleotides not matched to a gene: 7. Per the germline V gene, CDR1 is WNHNN and CDR2 is SYGVQD (reference sequence). The CDR3 length is 13 residues.

This chain uses TRBV29-1 with TRBJ2-7, with D possibly matching TRBD2 (5 bases). Germline assignment: CDR1 SQVTM and CDR2 ANQGSEA. The CDR3 contains 14 residues. V gave up 4 bases and J gave up 2 bases, with 15 bases separating them. Written as DNA, the CDR3 is TGCAGCGTTGTAGGGCGGGTCGGGGCCTACGAGCAGTACTTC. This translates into CSVVGRVGAYEQYF.

This clone was seen a single time. The V call is TRBV11-2, the J call TRBJ2-7, with D hard to call. This CDR3 contains 12 residues. Germline assignment: CDR1 SGHAT and CDR2 FQNNGV. Trimming stripped 2 bases from V and 7 bases from J, with 9 bases between. CDR3 protein: CASSLLGFEQYF. Here the CDR3 DNA reads TGTGCCAGCAGCTTACTAGGATTTGAGCAGTACTTC.

The genes are TRBV5-4 and TRBJ2-7; tentative D call: TRBD2 (5 bases). Trimming pared 4 bases from V and 1 base from J, leaving 15 bases between. In germline, CDR1 is SGHNT, CDR2 YYREEE (reference sequence). The length of the CDR3 is 15 residues. The DNA of the CDR3 is TGTGCCAGCAGCACGCGGCAGAGGGTGTCCTACGAGCAGTACTTC. Its protein is CASSTRQRVSYEQYF.

The genes are TRBV5-1 and TRBJ1-4; D uncertain. Trimming removed 4 bases from V and 0 bases from J, with 13 bases in between. This CDR3 comprises 16 residues. Germline CDR1 is SGHRS and CDR2 is YFSETQ. The CDR3 nucleotides read TGCGCCAGCAGCCTCAGACACTCTGCAACTAATGAAAAACTGTTTTTT. As protein: CASSLRHSATNEKLFF.

In this sample, this clone turned up once. This chain uses TRBV7-2 with TRBJ2-7; 7 nucleotides agree with TRBD2. CDR3 length: 15 amino acids. Germline CDR1 reads SGHTA; CDR2 reads FQGNSA. V was clipped by 5 bases and J by 4 bases; unmatched bases: 11. The CDR3 loop is CASSTVRGGVYEQYF. Here the CDR3 DNA reads TGTGCCAGCAGCACCGTCCGGGGAGGGGTATACGAGCAGTACTTC.

The chain is built from TRBV28 and TRBJ2-1, with 8 bases lining up with TRBD2. Germline V gene sequence: CDR1 MDHEN, CDR2 SYDVKM. V lost 3 bases, J lost 4 bases, and 5 bases stayed unmatched. The CDR3 spans 15 residues. The CDR3: CASSFLTSEYNEQFF. The CDR3 DNA sequence: TGTGCCAGCAGTTTTTTGACTAGCGAGTACAATGAGCAGTTCTTC.

The chain carries TRBV27 and TRBJ2-1, with 12 bases matching TRBD2. The trim removed 4 bases at V and 9 bases at J, leaving 7 bases unmatched. The CDR3 covers 15 residues. The V gene's germline CDR1 is MNHEY and CDR2 SMNVEV (reference sequence). CDR3: CASSSGASGRGEQFF. CDR3 bases: TGTGCCAGCAGTTCGGGGGCTAGCGGGAGGGGTGAGCAGTTCTTC.

The chain links TRBV7-2 to TRBJ2-1; D may be TRBD1 (6 bases). CDR1 and CDR2 from the germline V gene are SGHTA and FQGNSA. CDR3 length: 15 amino acids. V lost 3 bases to trimming and J lost 6 bases, with 15 bases between them. The CDR3 coding sequence is TGTGCCAGCAGCTTTGCCACAGGGTTAGGCAATGAGCAGTTCTTC. It codes for CASSFATGLGNEQFF.

This clone was recorded once. This rearrangement joins TRBV30 to TRBJ2-3; 7 nucleotides match TRBD2. Germline-derived CDR1 and CDR2 are GTSNPN and SVGIG (reference sequence). This CDR3 region has 16 residues. V was clipped by 0 bases and J by 0 bases; unmatched bases: 6. This chain's CDR3 is CAWSVVAGGSTDTQYF. The CDR3 bases are TGTGCCTGGAGTGTAGTAGCGGGCGGAAGCACAGATACGCAGTATTTT.

This clone was detected only once. CDR3 sequence reads: CASSQDWGGVREQYF. Here the CDR3 DNA reads TGTGCCAGCAGCCAAGATTGGGGGGGCGTGCGCGAGCAGTACTTC. V gene TRBV4-2 combines with J gene TRBJ2-7, with D perhaps TRBD2 (7 bases). The CDR3 is 15 residues long. CDR1 LGHNA and CDR2 YNFKEQ come from the germline V gene. V was clipped by 0 bases and J by 6 bases, with 15 bases between them.

The J gene is TRBJ2-7, the V gene TRBV5-1; D unresolved. The germline V and J ends were trimmed by 0 bases and 5 bases, with 12 bases remaining between them. Germline CDR1 reads SGHRS; CDR2 reads YFSETQ. The CDR3 consists of 14 residues. The CDR3 reads CASSLDGHSDEQYF. Here the CDR3 DNA reads TGCGCCAGCAGCTTGGATGGGCACTCGGACGAGCAGTACTTC.

Only one count was recorded for this clone. V gene TRBV2 combines with J gene TRBJ1-5; a possible D gene is TRBD1 (5 bases). Trimming pared 3 bases from V and 3 bases from J, leaving 9 bases between. The CDR3 spans 14 residues. Looked up from germline, CDR1 is SNHLY and CDR2 is FYNNEI. Here the CDR3 reads CASSESRANQPQHF. The DNA for the CDR3 is TGTGCCAGCAGTGAGTCCAGGGCCAATCAGCCCCAGCATTTT.

The rearrangement joins TRBV19 to TRBJ2-7; 7 positions match TRBD2. Germline CDR1 LNHDA, CDR2 SQIVND (reference sequence). The CDR3 consists of 16 residues. The ends lost 6 bases at V and 0 bases at J; junction bases unmatched: 11. CDR3 region: CASSTMGGSRSYEQYF. CDR3 DNA: TGTGCCAGTAGCACAATGGGCGGGAGTCGCTCCTACGAGCAGTACTTC.

The gene calls are TRBV7-6 and TRBJ2-7, with 9 bases identical to TRBD2. J gave up 6 bases and V 9 bases, and 9 bases lay outside the gene matches. Germline-derived CDR1 and CDR2 are SGHVS and FNYEAQ. The CDR3 is made up of 13 amino acids. The CDR3 coding sequence is TGTGCCAGTACCCCCGGGACTAGCTTCGAGCAGTACTTC. Protein: CASTPGTSFEQYF.

The chain employs TRBV21-1 and TRBJ2-1; the D call TRBD1 from the table was never checked on the DNA. TRBV21-1 is described as a pseudogene. The CDR3 consists of 16 residues. The CDR3 DNA reads TGTGCCAGCAGCGCCGGGACAGGGTTAGGTTCGGAGGAGCAGTTCTTC. This sequence encodes CASSAGTGLGSEEQFF.

This clone was detected a few times. The chain employs TRBV7-9 and TRBJ2-2, with TRBD2 matching 8 bases. Germline-derived CDR1 and CDR2 are SEHNR and FQNEAQ (reference sequence). This CDR3 is built from 15 residues. V was pared by 4 bases and J by 4 bases, with 5 bases of the junction left unmatched. CDR3 nucleotides: TGTGCCAGCAGCTCCGGGACTAGTTTCACCGGGGAGCTGTTTTTT. It codes for CASSSGTSFTGELFF.

This rearrangement joins TRBV5-1 to TRBJ2-3; 8 nucleotides match TRBD2. The CDR3 runs 17 residues. The germline gives CDR1 SGHRS, CDR2 YFSETQ. After removal of 4 bases from V and 2 bases from J, the junction contained 12 bases not matched to a gene. The CDR3 loop is CASSLLETSDHTDTQYF. For the CDR3, the DNA is TGCGCCAGCAGCCTTCTGGAGACTAGCGACCACACAGATACGCAGTATTTT.

The chain is built from TRBV5-1 and TRBJ1-5; 7 nucleotides match TRBD1. CDR1 and CDR2 from the germline V gene are SGHRS and YFSETQ. The length of the CDR3 is 14 residues. V lost 2 bases and J lost 2; bases outside the gene matches: 1. Here the CDR3 reads CASSLGTGNQPQHF. CDR3 DNA: TGCGCCAGCAGCTTAGGGACAGGCAATCAGCCCCAGCATTTT.

This rearrangement joins TRBV5-6 to TRBJ2-7; 10 bases line up with TRBD1. With 1 base clipped from V and 2 bases from J, the junction kept 3 bases outside the gene matches. There are 15 residues in the CDR3. CDR1 and CDR2 (germline): SGHDT, YYEEEE. CDR3 region: CASSLPGTGAYEQYF. The CDR3 bases are TGTGCCAGCAGCTTGCCCGGGACAGGGGCCTACGAGCAGTACTTC.

The V and J genes are TRBV27 and TRBJ2-7; D may be TRBD1 (6 bases). Trimming shortened V by 4 bases and J by 2 bases, and 18 bases separated the two germline ends. This CDR3 is built from 16 residues. Germline lookup yields CDR1 MNHEY and CDR2 SMNVEV (reference sequence). CDR3: CASSYSGTRAPYEQYF. The CDR3 region has the DNA TGTGCCAGCAGTTACTCCGGGACACGGGCCCCCTACGAGCAGTACTTC.